Listed below are T cell receptor beta chains from one sample, sequenced in a study of Graves' ophthalmopathy and Graves' hyperthyroidism. TCRdb redid the calling of the multiplex PCR reads with MiXCR, one entry per CDR3 protein. The table lists about 740,000 distinct CDR3 sequences, 40% of them singletons. The source material was peripheral blood. These receptors originate from an adult man with Graves' ophthalmopathy. Both conserved end residues are part of each CDR3. The D gene is left open where the match is weak. Clone size is shown for a subset of rows, as once, few, many or a class of expanded clone.

cdr3_nt: TGTGCCAGCAGCTTGGTAACGGGAGCGAAGGAGACCCAGTACTTC
cdr3_aa: CASSLVTGAKETQYF
clone_size: few
j_call: TRBJ2-5
d_call: NA
v_call: TRBV7-2

cdr3_nt: TGTGCCATCCAGGAGCGTAAGGGCCTGGGAGGCTACACCTTC
cdr3_aa: CAIQERKGLGGYTF
clone_size: many
j_call: TRBJ1-2
d_call: NA
v_call: TRBV10-3

cdr3_nt: TGCAGTGCTAGAGCCGGGACTAGAGCCTACGAGCAGTACTTC
cdr3_aa: CSARAGTRAYEQYF
clone_size: NA
j_call: TRBJ2-7
d_call: TRBD2
v_call: TRBV20-1

cdr3_nt: TGTGCCAGTACCTCAAGGGGACTGCAAGAGACCCAGTACTTC
cdr3_aa: CASTSRGLQETQYF
clone_size: many
j_call: TRBJ2-5
d_call: NA
v_call: TRBV19

cdr3_nt: TGTGCCAGCAGTCAAGACACGGGCACTGAAGCTTTCTTT
cdr3_aa: CASSQDTGTEAFF
clone_size: NA
j_call: TRBJ1-1
d_call: NA
v_call: TRBV6-5

cdr3_nt: TGTGCCAGTAGTATGACAGGGCCCACCGGGGAGCTGTTTTTT
cdr3_aa: CASSMTGPTGELFF
clone_size: few
j_call: TRBJ2-2
d_call: TRBD1
v_call: TRBV19

cdr3_nt: TGTGCCAGCAGGGCACAGCGGGGATTGCAGCCCCAGCATTTT
cdr3_aa: CASRAQRGLQPQHF
clone_size: NA
j_call: TRBJ1-5
d_call: NA
v_call: TRBV10-2

cdr3_nt: TGTGCCAGCAGCGCGAGGGACAGGGGGGAAGAGACCCAGTACTTC
cdr3_aa: CASSARDRGEETQYF
clone_size: many
j_call: TRBJ2-5
d_call: TRBD1
v_call: TRBV9

cdr3_nt: TGTGCCAGTAGAGGACATGGCGAAAAACTGTTTTTT
cdr3_aa: CASRGHGEKLFF
clone_size: NA
j_call: TRBJ1-4
d_call: NA
v_call: TRBV7-9

cdr3_nt: TGCAGCGTTGAAAGGACAGATCACTACGAGCAGTACTTC
cdr3_aa: CSVERTDHYEQYF
clone_size: few
j_call: TRBJ2-7
d_call: NA
v_call: TRBV29-1

cdr3_nt: TGTGCCAGCAGCTCCAGGGAACCCGCTGAAGCTTTCTTT
cdr3_aa: CASSSREPAEAFF
clone_size: many
j_call: TRBJ1-1
d_call: NA
v_call: TRBV7-2

cdr3_nt: TGCGCCAGCAGCTGGGGGGCTAGCGGGAATCAAGAGACCCAGTACTTC
cdr3_aa: CASSWGASGNQETQYF
clone_size: few
j_call: TRBJ2-5
d_call: TRBD2
v_call: TRBV5-1

cdr3_nt: TGTGCCAGCAGCTACTCTAGCGGGGGAAACAATGAGCAGTTCTTC
cdr3_aa: CASSYSSGGNNEQFF
clone_size: NA
j_call: TRBJ2-1
d_call: TRBD2
v_call: TRBV25-1

cdr3_nt: TGTGCCAGCAGTGCAGGGCGGGGATCCCAAGAGACCCAGTACTTC
cdr3_aa: CASSAGRGSQETQYF
clone_size: once
j_call: TRBJ2-5
d_call: NA
v_call: TRBV25-1

cdr3_nt: TGCAGCGTTGAATTGTGGGACAGGGAACCCTATGGCTACACCTTC
cdr3_aa: CSVELWDREPYGYTF
clone_size: many
j_call: TRBJ1-2
d_call: TRBD1
v_call: TRBV29-1

cdr3_nt: TGTGCCAGCAGTAACTTAGCGGGGGAGGGAAAAGAGACCCAGTACTTC
cdr3_aa: CASSNLAGEGKETQYF
clone_size: once
j_call: TRBJ2-5
d_call: TRBD2
v_call: TRBV12-3/TRBV12-4

cdr3_nt: TGCGGGGGGACCGCGAATAATTCACCCCTCCACTTT
cdr3_aa: CGGTANNSPLHF
clone_size: NA
j_call: TRBJ1-6
d_call: NA
v_call: TRBV20-1

cdr3_nt: TGCAGCGTTGTAGTTGGACTAGCGGGAGATACGCAGTATTTT
cdr3_aa: CSVVVGLAGDTQYF
clone_size: few
j_call: TRBJ2-3
d_call: TRBD2
v_call: TRBV29-1

cdr3_nt: TGTGCCAGCAGTGAAGGAGGGGGGAAAACTGAAGCTTTCTTT
cdr3_aa: CASSEGGGKTEAFF
clone_size: many
j_call: TRBJ1-1
d_call: NA
v_call: TRBV2

cdr3_nt: TGTGCCAGCAGCCGAACCTACGGGCAGTACTTC
cdr3_aa: CASSRTYGQYF
clone_size: NA
j_call: TRBJ2-7
d_call: NA
v_call: TRBV14

cdr3_nt: TGTGCCAGCAGCTTGATGCGGCAACAGTTCAATCAGCCCCAGCATTTT
cdr3_aa: CASSLMRQQFNQPQHF
clone_size: NA
j_call: TRBJ1-5
d_call: NA
v_call: TRBV11-2

cdr3_nt: TGCGCCAGCAGCCCCGAGACCGATTCACCCCTCCACTTT
cdr3_aa: CASSPETDSPLHF
clone_size: NA
j_call: TRBJ1-6
d_call: NA
v_call: TRBV4-1

cdr3_nt: TGTGCCAGCAGCTTCCCCTCCGGGACAAGCCATGGCTACACCTTC
cdr3_aa: CASSFPSGTSHGYTF
clone_size: few
j_call: TRBJ1-2
d_call: NA
v_call: TRBV7-9

cdr3_nt: TGTGCCAGCAGCGAAGCGGGAGGGGCAACTAATGAAAAACTGTTTTTT
cdr3_aa: CASSEAGGATNEKLFF
clone_size: once
j_call: TRBJ1-4
d_call: NA
v_call: TRBV9

cdr3_nt: TGTGCCAGTAGTACCTTCGGACGGAGAAATGAAAAACTGTTTTTT
cdr3_aa: CASSTFGRRNEKLFF
clone_size: many
j_call: TRBJ1-4
d_call: NA
v_call: TRBV19

cdr3_nt: TGTGCCAGCAGTGAGAGGGTCACAGATACGCAGTATTTT
cdr3_aa: CASSERVTDTQYF
clone_size: few
j_call: TRBJ2-3
d_call: NA
v_call: TRBV2

cdr3_nt: TGTGCCGTCGGAGAACAGTACCAAGAGACCCAGTACTTC
cdr3_aa: CAVGEQYQETQYF
clone_size: many
j_call: TRBJ2-5
d_call: NA
v_call: TRBV19

cdr3_nt: TGTGCCAGCAGCTCAATGCGGGGGGTCGGGGAGACCCAGTACTTC
cdr3_aa: CASSSMRGVGETQYF
clone_size: NA
j_call: TRBJ2-5
d_call: TRBD2
v_call: TRBV7-6

cdr3_nt: TGTGCCAGCAGTTACTCTGGGACAGGGGGTCCCTTTCAGCCCCAGCATTTT
cdr3_aa: CASSYSGTGGPFQPQHF
clone_size: NA
j_call: TRBJ1-5
d_call: TRBD1
v_call: TRBV6-6

cdr3_nt: TGCAGCGTTGTCGGGGGTAACTATGGCTACACCTTC
cdr3_aa: CSVVGGNYGYTF
clone_size: NA
j_call: TRBJ1-2
d_call: NA
v_call: TRBV29-1

cdr3_nt: TGTGCCACCAGCAGAGCTTCGGGATTAGTGAACACTGAAGCTTTCTTT
cdr3_aa: CATSRASGLVNTEAFF
clone_size: many
j_call: TRBJ1-1
d_call: NA
v_call: TRBV15

cdr3_nt: TGCAGCGGTTGGACAGTAGGCAAGGACTATGGCTACACCTTC
cdr3_aa: CSGWTVGKDYGYTF
clone_size: NA
j_call: TRBJ1-2
d_call: NA
v_call: TRBV29-1

cdr3_nt: TGCAGTGCTCCTAGCGGGGGGGCATACGAGCAGTACTTC
cdr3_aa: CSAPSGGAYEQYF
clone_size: few
j_call: TRBJ2-7
d_call: TRBD2
v_call: TRBV20-1

cdr3_nt: TGCGCCAGCAGCTCAGGCGACAGGTCCGTGTCACCCCTCCACTTT
cdr3_aa: CASSSGDRSVSPLHF
clone_size: NA
j_call: TRBJ1-6
d_call: NA
v_call: TRBV5-1

cdr3_nt: TGTGCCAGCAGCCAGGACTTAGTACTCTACGAGCAGTACTTC
cdr3_aa: CASSQDLVLYEQYF
clone_size: few
j_call: TRBJ2-7
d_call: NA
v_call: TRBV11-2

cdr3_nt: TGTGCCAGCAGCTGGGGGGGCGTTGGTAATTCACCCCTCCACTTT
cdr3_aa: CASSWGGVGNSPLHF
clone_size: NA
j_call: TRBJ1-6
d_call: NA
v_call: TRBV7-2

cdr3_nt: TGCAGCGCAGGGACAGATTACTATGGCTACACCTTC
cdr3_aa: CSAGTDYYGYTF
clone_size: many
j_call: TRBJ1-2
d_call: TRBD1
v_call: TRBV29-1

cdr3_nt: TGTGCCAGTAGTATAGAGTCCCGGCAAATTCCTGATGGTGAAAAACTGTTTTTT
cdr3_aa: CASSIESRQIPDGEKLFF
clone_size: NA
j_call: TRBJ1-4
d_call: NA
v_call: TRBV19

cdr3_nt: TGCGCCAGCAGCCAAGTTCCCCCGATCACTAGCGGGAGATGGACTGGGGCCAACGTCCTGACTTTC
cdr3_aa: CASSQVPPITSGRWTGANVLTF
clone_size: few
j_call: TRBJ2-6
d_call: TRBD2
v_call: TRBV7-9

cdr3_nt: TGTGCCAGCAGCTTGGGCTCCACAGGGTCTTATGGCTACACCTTC
cdr3_aa: CASSLGSTGSYGYTF
clone_size: many
j_call: TRBJ1-2
d_call: NA
v_call: TRBV5-5

cdr3_nt: TGTGCCAGCAGCCGACTAGCGGGAGGGGTGCCCACCGGGGAGCTGTTTTTT
cdr3_aa: CASSRLAGGVPTGELFF
clone_size: few
j_call: TRBJ2-2
d_call: TRBD2
v_call: TRBV7-9

cdr3_nt: TGCAGTGCTGAGGAGGACTCGAAGGAGACCCAGTACTTC
cdr3_aa: CSAEEDSKETQYF
clone_size: many
j_call: TRBJ2-5
d_call: NA
v_call: TRBV20-1

cdr3_nt: TGCAGTGCTAGAGACAATGGGCTAATAATATATGGCTACACCTTC
cdr3_aa: CSARDNGLIIYGYTF
clone_size: NA
j_call: TRBJ1-2
d_call: NA
v_call: TRBV20-1

cdr3_nt: TGTGCCAGCAGTATAGGGGGCCGATACTATGGCTACACCTTC
cdr3_aa: CASSIGGRYYGYTF
clone_size: many
j_call: TRBJ1-2
d_call: TRBD1
v_call: TRBV2

cdr3_nt: TGTGCCAGCAGCCAACAAATACAAGAGACCCAGTACTTC
cdr3_aa: CASSQQIQETQYF
clone_size: NA
j_call: TRBJ2-5
d_call: NA
v_call: TRBV2

cdr3_nt: TGTGCCACCAGTGATGATAGCGGGAGACGCAACAATGAGCAGTTCTTC
cdr3_aa: CATSDDSGRRNNEQFF
clone_size: NA
j_call: TRBJ2-1
d_call: TRBD2
v_call: TRBV24-1

cdr3_nt: TGTGCCAGCAGCTCCGAGCCCCTTTCACCCCTCCACTTT
cdr3_aa: CASSSEPLSPLHF
clone_size: many
j_call: TRBJ1-6
d_call: NA
v_call: TRBV5-8

cdr3_nt: TGTGCCAGCCATACACAGGGGTACGAGCAGTACTTC
cdr3_aa: CASHTQGYEQYF
clone_size: few
j_call: TRBJ2-7
d_call: TRBD1
v_call: TRBV10-3

cdr3_nt: TGTGCCAGTAGTAGCAAGGGGACTAGCGGCGGCCAGGGTGAGCAGTACTTC
cdr3_aa: CASSSKGTSGGQGEQYF
clone_size: once
j_call: TRBJ2-7
d_call: TRBD2
v_call: TRBV19

cdr3_nt: TGTGCCAGCAGCCGAAACATGAATCAGCCCCAGCATTTT
cdr3_aa: CASSRNMNQPQHF
clone_size: many
j_call: TRBJ1-5
d_call: NA
v_call: TRBV11-2

cdr3_nt: TGTGCCAGCAGTGATGTTTCAGGGTACTATGGCTACACCTTC
cdr3_aa: CASSDVSGYYGYTF
clone_size: NA
j_call: TRBJ1-2
d_call: NA
v_call: TRBV2

cdr3_nt: TGTGCCAGCAGGGGAGTTGATCAGCCCCAGCATTTT
cdr3_aa: CASRGVDQPQHF
clone_size: few
j_call: TRBJ1-5
d_call: NA
v_call: TRBV24-1

cdr3_nt: TGTGCCATCAGTGATGGGGCAGGGCGAAGCCAAGAGACCCAGTACTTC
cdr3_aa: CAISDGAGRSQETQYF
clone_size: once
j_call: TRBJ2-5
d_call: NA
v_call: TRBV10-3